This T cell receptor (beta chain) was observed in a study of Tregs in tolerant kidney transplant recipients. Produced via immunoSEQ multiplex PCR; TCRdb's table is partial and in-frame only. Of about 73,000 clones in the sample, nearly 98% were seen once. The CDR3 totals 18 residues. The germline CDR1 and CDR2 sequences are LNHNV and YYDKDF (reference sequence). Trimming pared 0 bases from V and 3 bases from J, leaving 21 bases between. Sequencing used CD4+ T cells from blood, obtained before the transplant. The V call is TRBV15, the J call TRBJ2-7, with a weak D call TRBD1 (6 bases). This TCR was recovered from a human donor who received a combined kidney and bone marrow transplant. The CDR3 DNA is TGTGCCACCAGCAGAGATGTGGGTGGGGCAGGGGCCCACTACGAGCAGTACTTC. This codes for CATSRDVGGAGAHYEQYF.